This T cell receptor (beta chain) appears in the sequencing data of a study of shared clonotypes between healthy human individuals. Using immunoSEQ multiplex PCR, the repertoire was profiled, and TCRdb retains in-frame clones only, with some absent. The data hold approximately 2.4 million clones, with 95% observed a single time. The ends lost 1 base at V and 0 bases at J; junction bases unmatched: 8. The CDR3 has 20 residues. Germline assignment: CDR1 LNHDA and CDR2 SQIVND (reference sequence). This rearrangement joins TRBV19 to TRBJ2-6, with 11 bases matching TRBD2. This clonotype was obtained from a man in his late teens or twenties in good health. Sample: naive CD4+ T cells sorted from blood. Indicated subset: CD45RA+ positively selected. Here the CDR3 reads CASSIGATSGKYSGANVLTF. CDR3 DNA sequence: TGTGCCAGTAGTATAGGGGCGACTAGCGGGAAGTACTCTGGGGCCAACGTCCTGACTTTC.